The text below deals with one TCR beta chain. Its antigen is unidentified. Germline assignment: CDR1 SGHRS and CDR2 YFSETQ. The CDR3 has 15 amino acids. V shed 2 bases, J shed 13 bases, and the junction held 9 bases outside the gene matches. The data are from a study of stem cell transplantation in POMP-related autoinflammatory disease. Study as a whole: Before transplant: CD4+ naive skewing, low CD8+ proportions, reduced cytokine secretion. Study findings and constraints: In patients with PRAID, every analyzed T-cell subset tended to show lower diversity and higher clonality.

Measured with immunoSEQ multiplex PCR; TCRdb has only the in-frame clones, and not every one. The sample consists of tens of thousands of clones, roughly 88% of them appearing once. The chain uses TRBV5-1 and TRBJ2-1; 13 nucleotides align to TRBD2. This specimen consisted of CD4+ T cells from PBMCs, obtained after stem cell transplantation. This sequence was found in a human patient with POMP-related autoinflammation and immune dysregulation (PRAID). Some T cells may possibly be graft donor cells. CDR3 sequence: CASSLGTSGANGQFF. In nucleotides, the CDR3 is TGCGCCAGCAGCTTAGGGACTAGCGGGGCAAATGGTCAGTTCTTC.